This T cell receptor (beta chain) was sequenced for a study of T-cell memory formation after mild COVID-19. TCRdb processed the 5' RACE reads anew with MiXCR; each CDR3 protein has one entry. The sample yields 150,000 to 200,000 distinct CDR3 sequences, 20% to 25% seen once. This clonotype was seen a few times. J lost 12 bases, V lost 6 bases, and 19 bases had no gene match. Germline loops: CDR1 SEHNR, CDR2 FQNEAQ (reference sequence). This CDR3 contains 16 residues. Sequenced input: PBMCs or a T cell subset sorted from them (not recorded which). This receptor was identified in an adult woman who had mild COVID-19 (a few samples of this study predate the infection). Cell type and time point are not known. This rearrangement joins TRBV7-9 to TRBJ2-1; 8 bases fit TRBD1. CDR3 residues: CASSRRQGPNSNGQFF. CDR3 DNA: TGTGCCAGCAGTCGCCGACAGGGGCCGAATAGCAACGGGCAGTTCTTC.